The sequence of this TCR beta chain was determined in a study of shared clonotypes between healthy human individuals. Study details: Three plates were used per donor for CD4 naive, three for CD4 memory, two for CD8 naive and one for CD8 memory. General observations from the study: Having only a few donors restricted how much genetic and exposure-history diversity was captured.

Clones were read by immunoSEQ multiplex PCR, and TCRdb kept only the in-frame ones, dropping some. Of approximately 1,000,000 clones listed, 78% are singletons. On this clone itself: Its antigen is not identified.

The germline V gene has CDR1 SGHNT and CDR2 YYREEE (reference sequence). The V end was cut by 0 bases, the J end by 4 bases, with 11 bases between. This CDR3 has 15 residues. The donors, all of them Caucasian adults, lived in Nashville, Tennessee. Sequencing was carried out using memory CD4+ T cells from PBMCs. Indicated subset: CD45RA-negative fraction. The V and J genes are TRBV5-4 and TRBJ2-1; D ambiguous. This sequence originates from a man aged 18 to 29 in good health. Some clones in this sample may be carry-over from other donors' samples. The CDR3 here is CASSLVGSIYNEQFF. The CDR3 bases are TGTGCCAGCAGCTTGGTTGGTTCAATTTACAATGAGCAGTTCTTC.